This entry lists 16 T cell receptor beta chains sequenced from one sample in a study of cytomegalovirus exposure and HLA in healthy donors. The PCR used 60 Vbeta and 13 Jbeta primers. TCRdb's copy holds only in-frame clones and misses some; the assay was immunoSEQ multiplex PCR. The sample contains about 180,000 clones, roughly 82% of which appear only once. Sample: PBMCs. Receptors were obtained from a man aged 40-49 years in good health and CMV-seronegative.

CDR3: CSVENSAYGYTF. CDR3 nucleotides: TGCAGCGTTGAAAACAGTGCTTATGGCTACACCTTC. This chain connects TRBV29-1 to TRBJ1-2; D is undetermined. Germline lookup yields CDR1 SQVTM and CDR2 ANQGSEA. Trimming pared 2 bases from V and 5 bases from J, leaving 9 bases between. This CDR3 is built from 12 residues.

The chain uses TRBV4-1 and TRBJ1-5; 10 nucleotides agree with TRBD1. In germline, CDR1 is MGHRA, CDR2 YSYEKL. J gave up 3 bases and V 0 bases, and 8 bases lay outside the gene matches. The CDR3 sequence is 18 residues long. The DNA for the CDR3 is TGCGCCAGCAGCCAAGAAGGGCTTGGACAGGGGGACAATCAGCCCCAGCATTTT. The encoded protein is CASSQEGLGQGDNQPQHF.

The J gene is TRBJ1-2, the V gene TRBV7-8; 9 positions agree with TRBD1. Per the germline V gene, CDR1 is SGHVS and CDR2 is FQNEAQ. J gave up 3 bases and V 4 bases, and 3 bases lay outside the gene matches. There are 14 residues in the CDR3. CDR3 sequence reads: CASSSRTGDYGYTF. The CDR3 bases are TGTGCCAGCAGCTCCAGGACAGGGGACTATGGCTACACCTTC.

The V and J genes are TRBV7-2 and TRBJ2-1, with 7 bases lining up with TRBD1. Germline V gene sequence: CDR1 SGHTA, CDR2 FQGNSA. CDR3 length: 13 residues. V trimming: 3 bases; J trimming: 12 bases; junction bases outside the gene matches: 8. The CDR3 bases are TGTGCCAGCAGCTTGGGGAGACAGGGCCCGCAGTTCTTC. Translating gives CASSLGRQGPQFF.

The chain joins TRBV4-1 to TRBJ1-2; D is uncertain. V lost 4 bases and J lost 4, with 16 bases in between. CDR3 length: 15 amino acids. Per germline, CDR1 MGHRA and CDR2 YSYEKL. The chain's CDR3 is CASSPSGGLGYGYTF. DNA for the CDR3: TGCGCCAGCAGCCCCTCGGGAGGGCTTGGCTATGGCTACACCTTC.

The CDR3 DNA sequence: TGTGCCAGCAGACCTCAGGGAAACAATCAGCCCCAGCATTTT. Translated: CASRPQGNNQPQHF. The gene calls are TRBV6-5 and TRBJ1-5; tentatively, D is TRBD1 (5 bases). Germline CDR1 reads MNHEY; CDR2 reads SVGAGI. The germline V and J ends were trimmed by 6 bases and 3 bases, with 12 bases remaining between them. CDR3 size: 14 residues.

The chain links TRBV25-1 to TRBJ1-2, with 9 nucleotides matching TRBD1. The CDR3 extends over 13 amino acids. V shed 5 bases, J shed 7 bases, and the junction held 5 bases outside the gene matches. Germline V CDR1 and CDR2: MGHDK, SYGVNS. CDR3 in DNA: TGTGCCAGCAGTATTCGGGACAGGGCTGGCTACACCTTC. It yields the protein CASSIRDRAGYTF.

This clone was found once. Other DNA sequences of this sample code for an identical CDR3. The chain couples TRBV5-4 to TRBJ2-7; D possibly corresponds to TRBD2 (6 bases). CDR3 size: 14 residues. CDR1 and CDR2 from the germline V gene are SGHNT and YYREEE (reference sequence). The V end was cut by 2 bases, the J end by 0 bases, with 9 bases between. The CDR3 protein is CASSFRGSSYEQYF. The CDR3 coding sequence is TGTGCCAGCAGCTTCCGGGGGAGCTCCTACGAGCAGTACTTC. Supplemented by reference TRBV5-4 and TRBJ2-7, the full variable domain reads ETGVTQSPTHLIKTRGQQVTLRCSSQSGHNTVSWYQQALGQGPQFIFQYYREEENGRGNFPPRFSGLQFPNYSSELNVNALELDDSALYLCASSFRGSSYEQYFGPGTRLTVT.

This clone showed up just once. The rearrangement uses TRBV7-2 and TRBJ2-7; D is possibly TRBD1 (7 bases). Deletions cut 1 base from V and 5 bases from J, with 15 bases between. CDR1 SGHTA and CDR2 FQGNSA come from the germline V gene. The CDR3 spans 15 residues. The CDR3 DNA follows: TGTGCCAGCAGCTTAGTTAGTGGCAGGGGGGACGAGCAGTACTTC. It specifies CASSLVSGRGDEQYF.

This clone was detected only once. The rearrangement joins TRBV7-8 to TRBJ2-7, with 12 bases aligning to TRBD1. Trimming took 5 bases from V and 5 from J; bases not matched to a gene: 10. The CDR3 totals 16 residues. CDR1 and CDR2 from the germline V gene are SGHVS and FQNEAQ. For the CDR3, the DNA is TGTGCCAGCAGCCCAGGGGGGACAGGGGGCCGGAACGAGCAGTACTTC. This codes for CASSPGGTGGRNEQYF.

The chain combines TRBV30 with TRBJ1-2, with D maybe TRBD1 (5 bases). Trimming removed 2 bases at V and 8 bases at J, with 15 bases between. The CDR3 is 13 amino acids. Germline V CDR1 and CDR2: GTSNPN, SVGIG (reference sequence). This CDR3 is CAWSPDRGGGYTF. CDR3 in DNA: TGTGCCTGGAGTCCCGACCGCGGGGGAGGCTACACCTTC. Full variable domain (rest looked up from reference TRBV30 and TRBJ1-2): SQTIHQWPATLVQPVGSPLSLECTVEGTSNPNLYWYRQAAGRGLQLLFYSVGIGQISSEVPQNLSASRPQDRQFILSSKKLLLSDSGFYLCAWSPDRGGGYTFGSGTRLTVV.

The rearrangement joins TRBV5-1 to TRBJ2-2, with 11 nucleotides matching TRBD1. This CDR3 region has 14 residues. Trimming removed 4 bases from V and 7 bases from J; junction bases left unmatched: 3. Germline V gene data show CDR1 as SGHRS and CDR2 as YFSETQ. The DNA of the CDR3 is TGCGCCAGCAGCCGGGACAGGGGGATCGGGGAGCTGTTTTTT. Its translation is CASSRDRGIGELFF.

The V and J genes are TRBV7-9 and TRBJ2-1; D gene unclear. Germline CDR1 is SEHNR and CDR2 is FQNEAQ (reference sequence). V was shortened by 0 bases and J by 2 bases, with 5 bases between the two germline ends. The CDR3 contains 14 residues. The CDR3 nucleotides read TGTGCCAGCAGCTTAGCACTAACCTACAATGAGCAGTTCTTC. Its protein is CASSLALTYNEQFF.

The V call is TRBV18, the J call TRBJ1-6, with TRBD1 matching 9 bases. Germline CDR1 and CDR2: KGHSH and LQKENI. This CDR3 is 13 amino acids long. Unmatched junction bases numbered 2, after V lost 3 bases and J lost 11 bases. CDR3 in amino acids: CASSPTGGTPLHF. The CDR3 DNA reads TGTGCCAGCTCACCGACAGGGGGGACACCCCTCCACTTT.

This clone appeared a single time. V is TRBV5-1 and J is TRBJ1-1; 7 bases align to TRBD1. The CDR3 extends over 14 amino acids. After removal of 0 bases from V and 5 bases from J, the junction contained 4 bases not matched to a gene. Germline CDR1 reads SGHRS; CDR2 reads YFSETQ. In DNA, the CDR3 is TGCGCCAGCAGCTTGGGGGACAGAGAGACTGAAGCTTTCTTT. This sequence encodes CASSLGDRETEAFF. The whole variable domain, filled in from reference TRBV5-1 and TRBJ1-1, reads KAGVTQTPRYLIKTRGQQVTLSCSPISGHRSVSWYQQTPGQGLQFLFEYFSETQRNKGNFPGRFSGRQFSNSRSEMNVSTLELGDSALYLCASSLGDRETEAFFGQGTRLTVV.

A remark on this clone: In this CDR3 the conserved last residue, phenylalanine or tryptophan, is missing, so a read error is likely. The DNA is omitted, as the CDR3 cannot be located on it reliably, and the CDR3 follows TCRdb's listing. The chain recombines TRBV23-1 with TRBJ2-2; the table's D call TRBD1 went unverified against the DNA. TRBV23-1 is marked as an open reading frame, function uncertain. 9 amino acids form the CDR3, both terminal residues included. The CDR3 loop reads CASSLIGHT.